This paragraph covers one T cell receptor beta chain sequence. This CDR3 is 12 amino acids long. CDR1 is KGHSH and CDR2 is LQKENI in the germline V gene. The V end lost 2 bases, the J end lost 3 bases, and 3 bases lay between the germline ends. This sample stems from a study of T cell changes during pregnancy in multiple sclerosis. Clones were sequenced by immunoSEQ multiplex PCR, and TCRdb holds only the in-frame ones, with some missing. Among around 35,000 clones, roughly 90% were seen once, and the ten largest hold 0.3% to 0.4%. This TCR derives from a female donor with multiple sclerosis, enrolled in a pregnancy study. The rearrangement joins TRBV18 to TRBJ2-3; D is unclear. This specimen was CD4+ T cells from peripheral blood mononuclear cells, taken in the second trimester of pregnancy. This CDR3 reads CASSPYTDTQYF. Here the CDR3 DNA reads TGTGCCAGCTCACCATATACAGATACGCAGTATTTT.